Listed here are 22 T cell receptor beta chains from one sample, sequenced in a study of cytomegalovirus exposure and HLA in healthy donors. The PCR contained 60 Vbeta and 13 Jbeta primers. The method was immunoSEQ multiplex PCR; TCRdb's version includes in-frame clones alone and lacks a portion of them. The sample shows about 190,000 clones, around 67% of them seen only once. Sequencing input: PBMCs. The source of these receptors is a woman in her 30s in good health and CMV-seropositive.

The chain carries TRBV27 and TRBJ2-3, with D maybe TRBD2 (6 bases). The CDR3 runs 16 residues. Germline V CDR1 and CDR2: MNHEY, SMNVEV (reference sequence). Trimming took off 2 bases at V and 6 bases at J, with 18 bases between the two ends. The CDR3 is CASSLGPGTGEDTQYF. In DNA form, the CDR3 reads TGTGCCAGCAGTTTAGGTCCGGGGACGGGGGAGGATACGCAGTATTTT.

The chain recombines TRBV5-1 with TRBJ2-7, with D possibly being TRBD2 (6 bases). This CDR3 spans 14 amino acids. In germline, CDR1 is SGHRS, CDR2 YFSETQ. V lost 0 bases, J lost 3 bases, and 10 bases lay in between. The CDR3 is CASSLDAGYYEQYF. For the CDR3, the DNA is TGCGCCAGCAGCTTGGATGCGGGATACTACGAGCAGTACTTC.

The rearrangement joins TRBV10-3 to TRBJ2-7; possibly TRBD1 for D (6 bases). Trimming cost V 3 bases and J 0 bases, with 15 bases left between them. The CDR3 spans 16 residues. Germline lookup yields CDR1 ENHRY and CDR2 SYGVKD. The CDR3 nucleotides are TGTGCCATCAGTGACTCCCTGACAGGTTACTCCTACGAGCAGTACTTC. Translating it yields CAISDSLTGYSYEQYF.

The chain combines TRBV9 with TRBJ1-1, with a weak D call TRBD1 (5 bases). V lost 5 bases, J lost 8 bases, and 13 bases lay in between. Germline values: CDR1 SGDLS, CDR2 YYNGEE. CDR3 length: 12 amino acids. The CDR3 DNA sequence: TGTGCCAGCAGTGTGTATTCAGGGGAAGCTTTCTTT. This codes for CASSVYSGEAFF. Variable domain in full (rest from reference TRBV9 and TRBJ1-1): DSGVTQTPKHLITATGQRVTLRCSPRSGDLSVYWYQQSLDQGLQFLIQYYNGEERAKGNILERFSAQQFPDLHSELNLSSLELGDSALYFCASSVYSGEAFFGQGTRLTVV.

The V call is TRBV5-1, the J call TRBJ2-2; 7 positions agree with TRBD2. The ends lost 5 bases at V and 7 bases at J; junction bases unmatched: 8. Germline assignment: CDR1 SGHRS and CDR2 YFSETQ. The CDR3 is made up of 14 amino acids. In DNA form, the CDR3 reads TGCGCCAGCAGAGGGGAGGGGCAGATCGGGGAGCTGTTTTTT. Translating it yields CASRGEGQIGELFF.

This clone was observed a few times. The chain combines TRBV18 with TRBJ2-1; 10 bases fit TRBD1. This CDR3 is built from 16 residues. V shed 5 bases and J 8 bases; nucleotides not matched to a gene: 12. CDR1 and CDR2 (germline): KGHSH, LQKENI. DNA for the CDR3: TGTGCCAGCTCAGTCCTCCCGACAGGGGGCTCGGATGAGCAGTTCTTC. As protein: CASSVLPTGGSDEQFF. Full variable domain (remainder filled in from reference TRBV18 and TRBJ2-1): NAGVMQNPRHLVRRRGQEARLRCSPMKGHSHVYWYRQLPEEGLKFMVYLQKENIIDESGMPKERFSAEFPKEGPSILRIQQVVRGDSAAYFCASSVLPTGGSDEQFFGPGTRLTVL.

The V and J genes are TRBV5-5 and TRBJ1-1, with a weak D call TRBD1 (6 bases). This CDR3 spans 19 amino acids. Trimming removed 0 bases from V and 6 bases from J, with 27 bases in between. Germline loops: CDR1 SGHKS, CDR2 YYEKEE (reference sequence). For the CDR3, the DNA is TGTGCCAGCAGCTTGGCCAGCGGGGGGCCTAGGAACATTGGGGCTGAAGCTTTCTTT. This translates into CASSLASGGPRNIGAEAFF.

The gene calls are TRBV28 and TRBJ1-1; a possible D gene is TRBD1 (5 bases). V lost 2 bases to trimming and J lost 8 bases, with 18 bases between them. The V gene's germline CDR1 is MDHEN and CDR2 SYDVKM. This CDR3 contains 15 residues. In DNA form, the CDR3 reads TGTGCCAGCAGTTTACCAGGGTCCCTCACCTACGAAGCTTTCTTT. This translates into CASSLPGSLTYEAFF.

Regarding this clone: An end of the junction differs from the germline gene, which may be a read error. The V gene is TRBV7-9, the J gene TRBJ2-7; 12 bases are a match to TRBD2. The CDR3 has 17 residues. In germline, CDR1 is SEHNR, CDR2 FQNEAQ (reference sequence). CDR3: CSSTNGASGRASYEQYF. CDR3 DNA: TGTTCCAGCACCAATGGGGCTAGCGGGAGGGCGTCCTACGAGCAGTACTTC.

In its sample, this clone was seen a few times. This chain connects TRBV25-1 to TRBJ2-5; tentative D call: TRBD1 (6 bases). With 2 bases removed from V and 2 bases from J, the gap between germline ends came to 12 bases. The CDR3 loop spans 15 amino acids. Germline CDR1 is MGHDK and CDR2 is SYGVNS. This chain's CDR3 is CASSEGGGGQETQYF. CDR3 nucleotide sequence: TGTGCCAGCAGTGAAGGTGGGGGCGGGCAAGAGACCCAGTACTTC.

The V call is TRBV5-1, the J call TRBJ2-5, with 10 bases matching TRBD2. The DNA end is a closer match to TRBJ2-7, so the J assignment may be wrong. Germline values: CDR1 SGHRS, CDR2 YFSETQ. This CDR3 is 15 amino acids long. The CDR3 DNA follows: TGCGCCAGCAGCAAAAGGACTAGCGGCACCTACGAGCAGTACTTC. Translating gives CASSKRTSGTYEQYF.

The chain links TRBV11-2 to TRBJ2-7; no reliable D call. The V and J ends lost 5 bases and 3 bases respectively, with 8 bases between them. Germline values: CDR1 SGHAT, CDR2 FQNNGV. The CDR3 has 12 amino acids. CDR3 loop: CASSQIFYEQYF. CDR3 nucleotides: TGTGCCAGCAGCCAAATTTTCTACGAGCAGTACTTC. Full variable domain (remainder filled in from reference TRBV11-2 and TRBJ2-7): EAGVAQSPRYKIIEKRQSVAFWCNPISGHATLYWYQQILGQGPKLLIQFQNNGVVDDSQLPKDRFSAERLKGVDSTLKIQPAKLEDSAVYLCASSQIFYEQYFGPGTRLTVT.

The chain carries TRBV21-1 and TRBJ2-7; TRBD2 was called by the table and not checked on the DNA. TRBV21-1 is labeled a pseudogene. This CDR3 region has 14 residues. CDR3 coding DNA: TGTGCCAGCAGCTCTAGCGGGAGGTGGTACGAGCAGTACTTC. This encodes CASSSSGRWYEQYF.

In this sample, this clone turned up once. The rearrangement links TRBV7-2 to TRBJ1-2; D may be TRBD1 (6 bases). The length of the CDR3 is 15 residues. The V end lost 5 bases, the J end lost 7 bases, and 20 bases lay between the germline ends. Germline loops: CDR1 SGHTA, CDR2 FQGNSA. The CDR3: CASSQRGGRESGYTF. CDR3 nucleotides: TGTGCCAGCAGCCAGAGGGGGGGGCGGGAGAGTGGCTACACCTTC.

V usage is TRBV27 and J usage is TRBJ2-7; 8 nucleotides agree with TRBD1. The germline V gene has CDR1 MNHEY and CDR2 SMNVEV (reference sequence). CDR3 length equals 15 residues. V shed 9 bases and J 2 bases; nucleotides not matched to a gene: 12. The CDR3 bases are TGTGCCAGTTCTCGTCGTGGACAGGGCCCCTACGAGCAGTACTTC. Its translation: CASSRRGQGPYEQYF.

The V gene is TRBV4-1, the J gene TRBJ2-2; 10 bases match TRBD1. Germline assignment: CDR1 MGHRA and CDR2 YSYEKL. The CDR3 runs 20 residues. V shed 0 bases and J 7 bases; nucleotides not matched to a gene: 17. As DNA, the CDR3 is TGCGCCAGCAGCCAAGAGGGGCCCTGGGACAGGGGAGTAGTCGGCGGGGAGCTGTTTTTT. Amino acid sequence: CASSQEGPWDRGVVGGELFF.

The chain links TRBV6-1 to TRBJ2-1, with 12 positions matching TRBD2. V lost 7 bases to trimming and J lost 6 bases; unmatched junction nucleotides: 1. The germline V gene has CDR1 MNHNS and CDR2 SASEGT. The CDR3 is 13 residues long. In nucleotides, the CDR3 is TGTGCCAGCAAGGGACTAGCGGGCAATGAGCAGTTCTTC. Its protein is CASKGLAGNEQFF.

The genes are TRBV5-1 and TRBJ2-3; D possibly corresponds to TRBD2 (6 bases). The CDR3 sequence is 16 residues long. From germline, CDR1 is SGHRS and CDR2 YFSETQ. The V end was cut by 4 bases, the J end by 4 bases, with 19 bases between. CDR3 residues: CASSLGMTRDADTQYF. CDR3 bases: TGCGCCAGCAGCCTGGGGATGACGCGGGACGCAGATACGCAGTATTTT.

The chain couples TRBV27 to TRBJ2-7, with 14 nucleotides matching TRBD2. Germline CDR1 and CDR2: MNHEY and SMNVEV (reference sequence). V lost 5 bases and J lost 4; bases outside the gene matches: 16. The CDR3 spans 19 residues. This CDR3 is CASSPYPPGLAGVTYEQYF. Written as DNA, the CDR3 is TGTGCCAGCAGTCCCTACCCTCCGGGACTAGCGGGAGTGACGTACGAGCAGTACTTC.

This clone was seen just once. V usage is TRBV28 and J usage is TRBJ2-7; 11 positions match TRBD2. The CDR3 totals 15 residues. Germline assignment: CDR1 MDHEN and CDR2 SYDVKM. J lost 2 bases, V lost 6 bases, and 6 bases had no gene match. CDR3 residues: CASSPGLAVAYEQYF. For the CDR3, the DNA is TGTGCCAGCAGCCCGGGACTAGCGGTTGCCTACGAGCAGTACTTC.

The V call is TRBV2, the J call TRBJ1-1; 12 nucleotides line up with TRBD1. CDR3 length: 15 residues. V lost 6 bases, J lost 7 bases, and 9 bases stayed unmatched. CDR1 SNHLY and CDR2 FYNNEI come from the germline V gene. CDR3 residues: CASRGQGAVVSEAFF. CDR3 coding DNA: TGTGCCAGCAGGGGACAGGGGGCCGTAGTGAGTGAAGCTTTCTTT.

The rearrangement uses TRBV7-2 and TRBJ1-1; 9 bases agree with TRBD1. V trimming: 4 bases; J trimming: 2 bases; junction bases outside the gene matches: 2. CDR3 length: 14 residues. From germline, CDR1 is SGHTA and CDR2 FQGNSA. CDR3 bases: TGTGCCAGCAGCTGGGGACAGGGTAACACTGAAGCTTTCTTT. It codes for CASSWGQGNTEAFF. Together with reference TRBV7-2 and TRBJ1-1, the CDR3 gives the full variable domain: GAGVSQSPSNKVTEKGKDVELRCDPISGHTALYWYRQSLGQGLEFLIYFQGNSAPDKSGLPSDRFSAERTGGSVSTLTIQRTQQEDSAVYLCASSWGQGNTEAFFGQGTRLTVV.